This T cell receptor (beta chain) came from a study of blood T cell repertoires in COVID-19. CDR3 length: 15 amino acids. With V trimmed by 1 base and J by 1 base, 2 bases remained unmatched. Looked up from germline, CDR1 is SGHNT and CDR2 is YYREEE (reference sequence). Produced via immunoSEQ multiplex PCR; TCRdb's table is partial and in-frame only. The sample consists of 20,000 to 25,000 clones, about four fifths of them appearing once. The sequence derives from a man between 65 and 79 years old with acute or convalescent COVID-19. This sequence joins TRBV5-4 and TRBJ1-1, with 9 nucleotides matching TRBD1. Sample: peripheral blood. The CDR3 DNA reads TGTGCCAGCAGCTTGCCGACAGGGGGGAACACTGAAGCTTTCTTT. The encoded protein is CASSLPTGGNTEAFF.